Listed below are T cell receptor beta chains from one sample, sequenced in a study of glioma-infiltrating T cells. Using its own MiXCR run on the multiplex PCR reads, TCRdb lists one record per CDR3 protein. Of around 180,000 distinct CDR3 sequences in the sample, more than 35% are singletons; the top ten hold 5.2%. Sequencing was performed on glioma tissue, nonneoplastic brain tissue, or PBMCs (not recorded which). The receptors stem from a human donor with low-grade glioma or glioblastoma, undergoing nonglioma brain surgery, or in good health (not recorded which). The CDR3 runs from the conserved cysteine through the conserved F or W. Fields, in order: V gene, D gene, clone size, J gene, CDR3 DNA, CDR3 protein. The D gene is left open where the match is weak. Clone sizes are given selectively: once, few, many, or a class where the clone is expanded.

V gene: TRBV2; D gene: TRBD2; clone size: -; J gene: TRBJ2-1; CDR3 DNA: TGTGCCAGCAAGGATAGCGGGAGTTTACATGAGCAGTTTTTC; CDR3 protein: CASKDSGSLHEQFF
V gene: TRBV12-3/TRBV12-4; D gene: TRBD1; clone size: few; J gene: TRBJ2-5; CDR3 DNA: TGTGCCAGCAGCGAACAGGGGAAGTACCAAGAGACCCAGTACTTC; CDR3 protein: CASSEQGKYQETQYF
V gene: TRBV6-1; D gene: TRBD1; clone size: many; J gene: TRBJ2-7; CDR3 DNA: TGTGCCAGCAGTGAAGCACAACGGACAGGGGCCCACGAGCAGTACTTC; CDR3 protein: CASSEAQRTGAHEQYF
V gene: TRBV3-1; D gene: TRBD2; clone size: -; J gene: TRBJ2-1; CDR3 DNA: TGTGTCAGCAGCACCATCCTAGCGGGAGGGATCAATGAGCAGTTCTTC; CDR3 protein: CVSSTILAGGINEQFF
V gene: TRBV7-3; D gene: -; clone size: many; J gene: TRBJ1-1; CDR3 DNA: TGTGCCAGCAGCTCACAATCAACGGTTCGGCGTGAAGCTTTCTTT; CDR3 protein: CASSSQSTVRREAFF
V gene: TRBV20-1; D gene: -; clone size: many; J gene: TRBJ2-4; CDR3 DNA: TGCAGTGCTGCAACAAGAGGACAGAAAGAAAACATTCAGTACTTC; CDR3 protein: CSAATRGQKENIQYF
V gene: TRBV2; D gene: -; clone size: -; J gene: TRBJ2-1; CDR3 DNA: TGTGCCTCCCGAGGACAGGGAGGTCCTAGCGGCAGAAACTCCTGCAATGAGCAGTTCTTC; CDR3 protein: CASRGQGGPSGRNSCNEQFF
V gene: TRBV19; D gene: TRBD2; clone size: few; J gene: TRBJ2-2; CDR3 DNA: TGTGCCAGTAATCGAGCGGGAGTAACCGGGGAGCTGTTTTTT; CDR3 protein: CASNRAGVTGELFF
V gene: TRBV11-2; D gene: -; clone size: -; J gene: TRBJ2-1; CDR3 DNA: TGTGCCAGCGGCCCCCTGAAGGTATCGTTCCGTTTTTTGGACAATGGGCAGTTCTTC; CDR3 protein: CASGPLKVSFRFLDNGQFF
V gene: TRBV12-3/TRBV12-4; D gene: -; clone size: few; J gene: TRBJ2-1; CDR3 DNA: TGTGCCAGCAGTTTATTGCCTTTTCACAATGAGCAGTTCTTC; CDR3 protein: CASSLLPFHNEQFF
V gene: TRBV10-3; D gene: -; clone size: many; J gene: TRBJ1-1; CDR3 DNA: TGTGCCATCAGCTCAGGGGACACTGAAGCTTTCTTT; CDR3 protein: CAISSGDTEAFF
V gene: TRBV10-3; D gene: -; clone size: -; J gene: TRBJ1-1; CDR3 DNA: TGTGCCATCAGTGAGAGGGCGCAGGGCAACACTGAAGCTTCCTTT; CDR3 protein: CAISERAQGNTEASF
V gene: TRBV19; D gene: -; clone size: few; J gene: TRBJ1-3; CDR3 DNA: TGTGCCAGTAGTCCTCGGATCGGCTCTGGAAACACCATATATTTT; CDR3 protein: CASSPRIGSGNTIYF
V gene: TRBV6-1; D gene: -; clone size: many; J gene: TRBJ2-7; CDR3 DNA: TGTGCCAGCAGTAAGGGCGCCGGGACTCACCGACTGTACGAGCAGTACTTC; CDR3 protein: CASSKGAGTHRLYEQYF
V gene: TRBV20-1; D gene: -; clone size: many; J gene: TRBJ2-5; CDR3 DNA: TGCAGTGCCGACACAAACGAAGAGACCCAGTACTTC; CDR3 protein: CSADTNEETQYF
V gene: TRBV2; D gene: TRBD2; clone size: few; J gene: TRBJ2-7; CDR3 DNA: TGTGCCAGCAGGTGGACTAGCGTCTACGAGCAGTACTTC; CDR3 protein: CASRWTSVYEQYF
V gene: TRBV4-2; D gene: TRBD2; clone size: many; J gene: TRBJ2-1; CDR3 DNA: TGTGCCAGCAGCCAAGGGTCTAGCGGGAGAAGCTCCTACAATGAGCAGTTCTTC; CDR3 protein: CASSQGSSGRSSYNEQFF
V gene: TRBV2; D gene: -; clone size: few; J gene: TRBJ2-5; CDR3 DNA: TGTGCCAGCAGTACCGACAGATACCAAGAGACCCAGTACTTC; CDR3 protein: CASSTDRYQETQYF
V gene: TRBV6-1; D gene: -; clone size: many; J gene: TRBJ2-2; CDR3 DNA: TGTGCCAGCAGTGAAAGTATACCACTACTACAAACCGGGGAGCTGTTTTTT; CDR3 protein: CASSESIPLLQTGELFF
V gene: TRBV24-1; D gene: -; clone size: -; J gene: TRBJ1-5; CDR3 DNA: TGTGCCACGCGATACGGGACACGTAATAGCAATCAGCCCCAGCATTTT; CDR3 protein: CATRYGTRNSNQPQHF